This T cell receptor beta chain was sequenced for a study of CD8+CD57+ T cells in acquired aplastic anemia. CDR3 length: 12 amino acids. Germline V gene sequence: CDR1 SGDLS, CDR2 YYNGEE. The V gene lost 3 bases and the J gene lost 5 bases, with 5 bases spanning the gap. CDR3 and TCR beta VDJ profiling relied on genomic DNA as the template. From the reads, TCRdb called clonotypes with MiXCR, one entry per CDR3 protein. The repertoire consists of approximately 170,000 distinct CDR3 sequences, with around 60% occurring once and the leading ten covering 45% to 55%. This TCR came from a human donor in good health. Sequenced input: sorted CD4+, CD8+, or CD8+CD57+ T cells (not recorded which) from PBMCs. The chain combines TRBV9 with TRBJ1-4; D is ambiguous. This CDR3 reads CASSGSNEKLFF. The CDR3, as DNA: TGTGCCAGCAGCGGATCGAATGAAAAACTGTTTTTT.